This T cell receptor (beta chain) was documented in a study of cytomegalovirus exposure and HLA in healthy donors. For the study at large: Some 200 million T cells yielded roughly 100 million unique TCR beta sequences, as an earlier analysis found. Study-wide findings and caveats: Likely technical artifact: a cluster of highly shared sequence variants. Researchers reported from a later analysis that most CMV-associated TCR beta chains appeared HLA-restricted.

The germline V gene has CDR1 ENHRY and CDR2 SYGVKD. CDR3 length equals 15 residues. Use of 60 Vbeta and 13 Jbeta primers characterized the PCR. Sequencing used immunoSEQ multiplex PCR; TCRdb keeps in-frame clones, though not all of them. The data hold about 130,000 clones, with about 74% observed a single time. Each donor was nominally healthy when sampled (though unrecorded immune exposures were likely). As to this clone: Its cognate antigen is unknown.

The receptor was derived from a woman in her forties or fifties in good health and CMV-seropositive. Sequencing used PBMCs. The V and J genes are TRBV10-3 and TRBJ2-5; tentative D call: TRBD1 (5 bases). The tail of the sequence fits TRBJ2-7 better, so the J call may be wrong. DNA of the CDR3: TGTGCCATCAGTGAGAGTCCAGGGCTCTCCTACGAGCAGTACTTC. This sequence encodes CAISESPGLSYEQYF.